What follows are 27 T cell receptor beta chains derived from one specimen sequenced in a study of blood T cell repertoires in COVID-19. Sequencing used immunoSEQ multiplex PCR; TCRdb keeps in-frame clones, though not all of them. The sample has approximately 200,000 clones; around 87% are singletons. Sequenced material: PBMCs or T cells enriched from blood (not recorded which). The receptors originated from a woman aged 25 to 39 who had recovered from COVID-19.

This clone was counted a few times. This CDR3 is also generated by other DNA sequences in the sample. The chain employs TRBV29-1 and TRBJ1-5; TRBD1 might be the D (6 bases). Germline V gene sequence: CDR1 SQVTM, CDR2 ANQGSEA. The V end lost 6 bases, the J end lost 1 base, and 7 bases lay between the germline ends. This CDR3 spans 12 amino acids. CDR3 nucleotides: TGCAGCGTAGGGGGAAGCAATCAGCCCCAGCATTTT. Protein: CSVGGSNQPQHF.

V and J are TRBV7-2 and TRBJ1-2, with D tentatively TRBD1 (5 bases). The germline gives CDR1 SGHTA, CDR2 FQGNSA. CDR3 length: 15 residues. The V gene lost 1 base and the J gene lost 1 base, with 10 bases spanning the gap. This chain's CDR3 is CASSLGGSLNYGYTF. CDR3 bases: TGTGCCAGCAGCTTAGGGGGCAGTCTTAACTATGGCTACACCTTC.

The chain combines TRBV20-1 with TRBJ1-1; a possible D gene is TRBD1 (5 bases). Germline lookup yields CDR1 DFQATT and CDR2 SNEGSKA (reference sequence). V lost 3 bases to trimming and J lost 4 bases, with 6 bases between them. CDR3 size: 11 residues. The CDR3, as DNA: TGCAGTGCTAGGGGGCGCACTGAAGCTTTCTTT. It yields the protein CSARGRTEAFF.

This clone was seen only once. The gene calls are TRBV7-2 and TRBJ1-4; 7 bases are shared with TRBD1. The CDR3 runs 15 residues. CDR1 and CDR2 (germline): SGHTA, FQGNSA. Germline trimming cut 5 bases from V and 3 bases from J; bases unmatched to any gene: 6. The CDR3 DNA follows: TGTGCCAGCAGCACCGAGACAGGGTCTAATGAAAAACTGTTTTTT. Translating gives CASSTETGSNEKLFF.

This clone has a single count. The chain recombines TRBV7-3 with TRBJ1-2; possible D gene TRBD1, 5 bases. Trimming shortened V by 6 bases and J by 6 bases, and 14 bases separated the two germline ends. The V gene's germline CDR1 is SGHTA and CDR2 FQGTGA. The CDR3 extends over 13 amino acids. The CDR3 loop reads CASSPGTEHGYTF. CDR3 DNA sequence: TGTGCCAGCAGTCCCGGGACTGAACATGGCTACACCTTC.

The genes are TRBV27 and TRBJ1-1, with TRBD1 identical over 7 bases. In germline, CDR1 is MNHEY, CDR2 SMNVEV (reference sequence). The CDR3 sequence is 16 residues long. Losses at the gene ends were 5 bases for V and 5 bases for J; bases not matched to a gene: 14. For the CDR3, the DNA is TGTGCCAGCAGTCCACAACAGACAGGGATTAGGACTGAAGCTTTCTTT. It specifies CASSPQQTGIRTEAFF.

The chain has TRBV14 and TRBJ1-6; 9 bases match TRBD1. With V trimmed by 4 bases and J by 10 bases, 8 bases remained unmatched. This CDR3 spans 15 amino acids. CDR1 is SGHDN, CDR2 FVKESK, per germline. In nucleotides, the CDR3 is TGTGCCAGCAGCCCTCGGGACAGGGTGACCTCACCCCTCCACTTT. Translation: CASSPRDRVTSPLHF.

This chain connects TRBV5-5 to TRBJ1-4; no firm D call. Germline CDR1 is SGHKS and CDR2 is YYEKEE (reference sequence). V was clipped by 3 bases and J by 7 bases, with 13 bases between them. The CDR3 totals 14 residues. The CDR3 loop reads CASSSGALGEKLFF. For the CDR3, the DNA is TGTGCCAGCAGCTCAGGCGCCTTGGGTGAAAAACTGTTTTTT.

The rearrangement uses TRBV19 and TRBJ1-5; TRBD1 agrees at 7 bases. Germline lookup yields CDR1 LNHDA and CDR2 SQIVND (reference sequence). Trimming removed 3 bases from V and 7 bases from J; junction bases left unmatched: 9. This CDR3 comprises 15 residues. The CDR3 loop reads CASSIRGGGEQPQHF. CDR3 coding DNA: TGTGCCAGTAGTATCAGAGGGGGCGGGGAGCAGCCCCAGCATTTT. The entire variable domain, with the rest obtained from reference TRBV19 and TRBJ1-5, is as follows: DGGITQSPKYLFRKEGQNVTLSCEQNLNHDAMYWYRQDPGQGLRLIYYSQIVNDFQKGDIAEGYSVSREKKESFPLTVTSAQKNPTAFYLCASSIRGGGEQPQHFGDGTRLSIL.

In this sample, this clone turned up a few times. The CDR3 loop is CASSQQGAGTEAFF. The CDR3 DNA reads TGTGCCAGCAGCCAGCAGGGGGCTGGCACTGAAGCTTTCTTT. The V call is TRBV3-1 (or the pseudogene TRBV3-2), the J call TRBJ1-1; 8 nucleotides match TRBD1. Germline loops: CDR1 LGHDT, CDR2 YNNKEL (reference sequence). The CDR3 length is 14 residues. V was clipped by 3 bases and J by 4 bases; unmatched bases: 4.

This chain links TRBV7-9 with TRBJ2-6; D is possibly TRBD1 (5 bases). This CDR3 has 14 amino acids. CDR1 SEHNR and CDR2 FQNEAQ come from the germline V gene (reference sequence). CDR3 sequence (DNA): TGTGCTGGGGCCCAACTCTCTGGGGCCAACGTCCTGACTTTC. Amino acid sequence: CAGAQLSGANVLTF.

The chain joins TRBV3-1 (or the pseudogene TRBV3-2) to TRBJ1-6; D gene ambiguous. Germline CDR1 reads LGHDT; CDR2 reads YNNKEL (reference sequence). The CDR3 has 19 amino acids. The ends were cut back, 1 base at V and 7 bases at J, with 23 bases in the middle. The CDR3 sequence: CASSQAAEVWPPDNSPLHF. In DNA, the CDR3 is TGTGCCAGCAGCCAAGCCGCGGAAGTTTGGCCGCCCGACAATTCACCCCTCCACTTT.

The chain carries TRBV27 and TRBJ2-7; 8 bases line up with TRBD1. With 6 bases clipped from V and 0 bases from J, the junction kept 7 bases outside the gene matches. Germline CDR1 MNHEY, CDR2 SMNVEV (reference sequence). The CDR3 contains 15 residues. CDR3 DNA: TGTGCCAGCAGAGGTCGGACAGGGAGCTCCTACGAGCAGTACTTC. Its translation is CASRGRTGSSYEQYF.

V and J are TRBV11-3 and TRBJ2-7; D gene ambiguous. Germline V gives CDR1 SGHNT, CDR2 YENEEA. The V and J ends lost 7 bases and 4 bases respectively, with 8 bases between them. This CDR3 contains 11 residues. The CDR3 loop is CASTLGYEQYF. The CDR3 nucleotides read TGTGCCAGCACCCTCGGGTACGAGCAGTACTTC.

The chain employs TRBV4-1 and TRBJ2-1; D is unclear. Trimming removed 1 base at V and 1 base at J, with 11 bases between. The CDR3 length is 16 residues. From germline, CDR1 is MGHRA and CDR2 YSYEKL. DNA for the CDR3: TGCGCCAGCAGCCAAGTAGAAACTCCGTCCTACAATGAGCAGTTCTTC. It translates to CASSQVETPSYNEQFF.

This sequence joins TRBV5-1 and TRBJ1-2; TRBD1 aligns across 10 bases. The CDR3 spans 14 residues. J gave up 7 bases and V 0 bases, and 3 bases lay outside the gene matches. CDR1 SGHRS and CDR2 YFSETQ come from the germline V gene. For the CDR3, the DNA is TGCGCCAGCAGCTTGGGACAGGGGGCCGGTGGCTACACCTTC. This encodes CASSLGQGAGGYTF.

The CDR3 sequence is CASSPAGREGYGYTF. The DNA for the CDR3 is TGTGCCAGCAGCCCCGCGGGCAGGGAGGGATATGGCTACACCTTC. The rearrangement joins TRBV7-2 to TRBJ1-2, with a possible D match to TRBD1 (5 bases). CDR3 length: 15 amino acids. The V gene lost 5 bases and the J gene lost 5 bases, with 18 bases spanning the gap. Germline V gives CDR1 SGHTA, CDR2 FQGNSA.

CDR3 nucleotide sequence: TGTGCCAGCAGCCAAAACAGGGACCCGAACACTGAAGCTTTCTTT. Protein sequence: CASSQNRDPNTEAFF. The V gene is TRBV3-1 (or the pseudogene TRBV3-2), the J gene TRBJ1-1, with D maybe TRBD1 (6 bases). The V and J ends lost 2 bases and 1 base respectively, with 11 bases between them. The CDR3 covers 15 residues. Germline V gives CDR1 LGHDT, CDR2 YNNKEL (reference sequence).

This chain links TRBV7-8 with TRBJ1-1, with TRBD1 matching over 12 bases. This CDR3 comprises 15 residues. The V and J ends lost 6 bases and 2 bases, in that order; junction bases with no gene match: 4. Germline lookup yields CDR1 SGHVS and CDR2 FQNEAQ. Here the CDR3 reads CASSSGTGGNTEAFF. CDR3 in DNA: TGTGCCAGCAGTTCCGGGACAGGGGGCAACACTGAAGCTTTCTTT.

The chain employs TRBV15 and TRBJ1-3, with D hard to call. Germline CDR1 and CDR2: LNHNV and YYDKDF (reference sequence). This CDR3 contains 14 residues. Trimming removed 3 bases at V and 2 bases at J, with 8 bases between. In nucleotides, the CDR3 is TGTGCCACCAGCAGCAGGTTTACTGGAAACACCATATATTTT. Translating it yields CATSSRFTGNTIYF.

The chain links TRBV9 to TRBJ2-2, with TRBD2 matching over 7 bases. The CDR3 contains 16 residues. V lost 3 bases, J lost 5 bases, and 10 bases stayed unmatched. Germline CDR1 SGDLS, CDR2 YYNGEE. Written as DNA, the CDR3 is TGTGCCAGCAGCGGGAGACTAGCCGTTTCAACCGGGGAGCTGTTTTTT. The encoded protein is CASSGRLAVSTGELFF.

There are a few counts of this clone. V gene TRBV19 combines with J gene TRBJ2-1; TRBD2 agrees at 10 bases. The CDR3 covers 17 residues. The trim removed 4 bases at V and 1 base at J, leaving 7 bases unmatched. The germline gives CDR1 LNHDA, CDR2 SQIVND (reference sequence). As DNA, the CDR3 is TGTGCCAGTAGTACCAGCGGGGGGGCCTGGTCCTACAATGAGCAGTTCTTC. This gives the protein CASSTSGGAWSYNEQFF. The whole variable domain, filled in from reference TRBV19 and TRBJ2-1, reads DGGITQSPKYLFRKEGQNVTLSCEQNLNHDAMYWYRQDPGQGLRLIYYSQIVNDFQKGDIAEGYSVSREKKESFPLTVTSAQKNPTAFYLCASSTSGGAWSYNEQFFGPGTRLTVL.

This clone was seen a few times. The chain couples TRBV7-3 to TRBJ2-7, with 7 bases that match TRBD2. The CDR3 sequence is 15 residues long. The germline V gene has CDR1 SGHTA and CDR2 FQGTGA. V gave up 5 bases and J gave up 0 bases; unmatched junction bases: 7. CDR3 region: CASSPGGESSYEQYF. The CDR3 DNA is TGTGCCAGCAGCCCGGGGGGAGAAAGCTCCTACGAGCAGTACTTC. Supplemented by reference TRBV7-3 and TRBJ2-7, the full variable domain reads GAGVSQTPSNKVTEKGKYVELRCDPISGHTALYWYRQSLGQGPEFLIYFQGTGAADDSGLPNDRFFAVRPEGSVSTLKIQRTERGDSAVYLCASSPGGESSYEQYFGPGTRLTVT.

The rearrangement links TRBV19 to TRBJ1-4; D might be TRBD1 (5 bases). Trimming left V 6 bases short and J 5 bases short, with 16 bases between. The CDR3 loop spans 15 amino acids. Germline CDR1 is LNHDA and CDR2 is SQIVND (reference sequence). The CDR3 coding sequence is TGTGCCAGTAGATCCTACTCGCAGGGAAATGAAAAACTGTTTTTT. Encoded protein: CASRSYSQGNEKLFF.

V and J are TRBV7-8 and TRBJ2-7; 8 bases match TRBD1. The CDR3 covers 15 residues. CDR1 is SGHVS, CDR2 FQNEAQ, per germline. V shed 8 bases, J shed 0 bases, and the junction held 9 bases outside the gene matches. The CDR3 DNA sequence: TGTGCCAGCTGCCCGGGACAGGCGAGCTCCTACGAGCAGTACTTC. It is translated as CASCPGQASSYEQYF.

CDR3 protein: CASSLGLAGDGVGDEQYF. CDR3 sequence (DNA): TGCGCCAGCAGTCTTGGACTAGCGGGAGATGGAGTAGGCGACGAGCAGTACTTC. The V gene is TRBV4-1, the J gene TRBJ2-7, with 13 bases fitting TRBD2. This CDR3 region has 18 residues. Germline assignment: CDR1 MGHRA and CDR2 YSYEKL. Trimming at V came to 6 bases and at J to 5 bases, leaving 16 bases not matched to a gene.

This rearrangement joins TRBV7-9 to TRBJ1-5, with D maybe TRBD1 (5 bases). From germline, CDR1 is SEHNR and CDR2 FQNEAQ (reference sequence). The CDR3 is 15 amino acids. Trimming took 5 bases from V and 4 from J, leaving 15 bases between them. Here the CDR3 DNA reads TGTGCCAGCAGCCCCAGGGAGGGACCGAATCAGCCCCAGCATTTT. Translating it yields CASSPREGPNQPQHF. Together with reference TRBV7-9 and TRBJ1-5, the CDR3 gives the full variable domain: DTGVSQNPRHKITKRGQNVTFRCDPISEHNRLYWYRQTLGQGPEFLTYFQNEAQLEKSRLLSDRFSAERPKGSFSTLEIQRTEQGDSAMYLCASSPREGPNQPQHFGDGTRLSIL.